This is a list of T cell receptor beta chains from one sample in a study of cytomegalovirus exposure and HLA in healthy donors. Clones were sequenced by immunoSEQ multiplex PCR, and TCRdb holds only the in-frame ones, with some missing. The sample includes around 140,000 clones, approximately 77% of them seen just once. The sequenced material came from PBMCs. The receptor set was obtained from a woman in her thirties or forties in good health and CMV-seronegative. The CDR3 runs from the conserved cysteine through the conserved F or W. D genes are given only for firm matches. Expanded clones are given a class, and other clones once, few, many or no size at all.

clone_size d_call j_call v_call cdr3_nt cdr3_aa
few - TRBJ1-4 TRBV19 TGTGCCAGCTTACCCAGGACAACTAATGAAAAACTGTTTTTT CASLPRTTNEKLFF
- TRBD1 TRBJ2-7 TRBV28 TGTGCCAGCAGTTCCCCGACAGGGCTATTTTACGAGCAGTACTTC CASSSPTGLFYEQYF
- TRBD1 TRBJ2-1 TRBV6-1 TGTGCCAGCGAAGGGACAGGGGGTCGTGAGCAGTTCTTC CASEGTGGREQFF
- TRBD2 TRBJ2-1 TRBV4-1 TGCGCCAGCAGCCAAGATGGTCGGGGGGGCTGGAATGAGCAGTTCTTC CASSQDGRGGWNEQFF
once - TRBJ2-7 TRBV2 TGTGCCAGCAGCCTCCGACCCACAGGATCCTACGAGCAGTACTTC CASSLRPTGSYEQYF
once - TRBJ2-7 TRBV7-2 TGTGCCAGCAGTTGGACAACAGGGAGCTCCTACGAGCAGTACTTC CASSWTTGSSYEQYF
once TRBD1 TRBJ1-2 TRBV27 TGTGCCAGCAGTGCAGAAGACAGGGTCTATGGCTACACCTTC CASSAEDRVYGYTF
- - TRBJ1-1 TRBV9 TGTGCCAGCAGCGTAGAGGGGGGGACACGCAACACTGAAGCTTTCTTT CASSVEGGTRNTEAFF
- - TRBJ2-3 TRBV4-2 TGTGCCAGCAGCCTTAGCGGAACCACAGATACGCAGTATTTT CASSLSGTTDTQYF
- - TRBJ2-1 TRBV5-6 TGTGCCAGCAGCAAAGGGGGGGCCGGTTCGAATGAGCAGTTCTTC CASSKGGAGSNEQFF
- - TRBJ2-5 TRBV10-3 TGTGCCATCAGTGAGGGCCGGGGGCAAGAGACCCAGTACTTC CAISEGRGQETQYF
- - TRBJ1-1 TRBV7-3 TGTGCCAGCAGCTCCCATGGGAGGGAGAACACTGAAGCTTTCTTT CASSSHGRENTEAFF
- - TRBJ1-2 TRBV30 TGTGCCTGGAGTCGAGACAGACCCTATGGCTACACCTTC CAWSRDRPYGYTF
- TRBD1 TRBJ1-4 TRBV5-6 TGTGCCAGCAGCTTGTTTTGGGGTGGACAGGCCTCTAATGAAAAACTGTTTTTT CASSLFWGGQASNEKLFF
- - TRBJ1-1 TRBV6-5 TGTGCCAGCACCCGGTCGGGGGACACTGAAGCTTTCTTT CASTRSGDTEAFF
- - TRBJ2-2 TRBV18 TGTGCCAGCTCACCTCACCCCCCCTTGACAGGGACTGGGGAGCTGTTTTTT CASSPHPPLTGTGELFF
- TRBD1 TRBJ1-3 TRBV9 TGTGCCAGCAGCGTAGGTCCAGGGGGCAAGAACACCATATATTTT CASSVGPGGKNTIYF
few TRBD2 TRBJ2-5 TRBV29-1 TGCAGCGTTGAAAGAAGGGTAGCGGGGGGGCAAGAGACCCAGTACTTC CSVERRVAGGQETQYF
once - TRBJ1-1 TRBV7-2 TGTGCCAGCAGGTGGGGGGGACCAGGCACTGAAGCTTTCTTT CASRWGGPGTEAFF
few - TRBJ1-1 TRBV4-1 TGCGCCAGCAGCCAAGAAAAGGGGGAAGCTTTCTTT CASSQEKGEAFF
- TRBD2 TRBJ2-5 TRBV5-1 TGCGCCAGCAGCTTGGCCGTAACTAGCGCCCCGGAGACCCAGTACTTC CASSLAVTSAPETQYF
- - TRBJ2-1 TRBV7-7 TGTGCCAGCAGCTACGGACTCGGGGGATACAATGAGCAGTTCTTC CASSYGLGGYNEQFF
- - TRBJ1-2 TRBV7-6 TGTGCCAGCAGCCCCTGGGACTTAGGTGGCTACACCTTC CASSPWDLGGYTF
- TRBD2 TRBJ2-3 TRBV23-1 TGCGCCAGCAGTCAATCGAAGGAGCGGGGGGTCATCACAGATACGCAGTATTTT CASSQSKERGVITDTQYF
- - TRBJ2-7 TRBV2 TGTGCCAGCTGCCCCCGGGGCTACGAGCAGTACTTC CASCPRGYEQYF
- TRBD2 TRBJ2-7 TRBV27 TGTGCCGTTGGGAGGACTAGCGGGTCCTTTTACGAGCAGTACTTC CAVGRTSGSFYEQYF
few - TRBJ1-2 TRBV27 TGTGCCAGCAGTCCCCGCGGGGTAGATGGCTACACCTTC CASSPRGVDGYTF
- - TRBJ2-3 TRBV12-5 TGTGCTAGTGGTTTGGTAGGCAGGGGCGCAGGCACAGATACGCAGTATTTT CASGLVGRGAGTDTQYF
- TRBD2 TRBJ2-2 TRBV4-2 TGTGCCAGCAGCCAAGACGGGGGGGGGCGGCTCACGGTTGAGGAGCTGTTTTTT CASSQDGGGRLTVEELFF
- TRBD2 TRBJ2-3 TRBV4-3 TGCGCCAGCAGCCAAGATTTGATCACTAGCGGGTACACAGATACGCAGTATTTT CASSQDLITSGYTDTQYF
few TRBD1 TRBJ1-5 TRBV2 TGTGCCAGCAGCGAAGGACAGGCATGGGGCGCGCCCCAGCATTTT CASSEGQAWGAPQHF
- - TRBJ2-7 TRBV6-5 TGTGCCAGCAGGTCAAAAATGGACACGCCGGAGTACTTC CASRSKMDTPEYF
once TRBD1 TRBJ2-7 TRBV27 TGTGCCAGCAGTCATAGGGGACAGGGCCTCTACGAGCAGTACTTC CASSHRGQGLYEQYF
- - TRBJ2-1 TRBV29-1 TGCAGCGTCGCGGACAGATCCGAGTGGAATGAGCAGTTCTTC CSVADRSEWNEQFF
- - TRBJ1-2 TRBV14 TGTGCCAGCAGCCAAGTAGGGGTTTATGGCTACACCTTC CASSQVGVYGYTF
- TRBD2 TRBJ2-5 TRBV6-5 TGTGCCAGCAGTTACCCCCGGACTAGCGGGGGAGAGACCCAGTACTTC CASSYPRTSGGETQYF
- - TRBJ1-1 TRBV9 TGTGCCAGCAGCACCGGCGGGGGCCTGACTGAAGCTTTCTTT CASSTGGGLTEAFF
- - TRBJ2-1 TRBV19 TGTGCCAGTAGTATAGGTTCGGTGTCTAGCTCCTACAATGAGCAGTTCTTC CASSIGSVSSSYNEQFF
- TRBD1 TRBJ2-2 TRBV10-2 TGCGCCAGCGTCAGGGGGCCCTACACCGGGGAGCTGTTTTTT CASVRGPYTGELFF
- TRBD2 TRBJ2-7 TRBV6-5 TGTGCCAGCAGTTACAGGGAGGGGTACGAGCAGTACTTC CASSYREGYEQYF
- TRBD1 TRBJ2-4 TRBV19 TGTGCCAGTAGTATAGGGACAGGGGACTCATATAAAAACATTCAGTACTTC CASSIGTGDSYKNIQYF
- - TRBJ1-5 TRBV6-1 TGTGCCAGCAGGGTGCAGTCGCCTCAGCCCCAGCATTTT CASRVQSPQPQHF
- - TRBJ1-2 TRBV7-7 TGTGCCAGCAGCTTAGGGGCGGGGGGGCACGGCTACACCTTC CASSLGAGGHGYTF
- TRBD2 TRBJ2-5 TRBV9 TGTGCCAGCAGCGACGGGACTAGCGGGGGGGCCGGAGAGACCCAGTACTTC CASSDGTSGGAGETQYF
- - TRBJ2-7 TRBV5-1 TGCGCCAGCAGCCAAACCACAGCAAGCTACGAGCAGTACTTC CASSQTTASYEQYF
once - TRBJ1-1 TRBV6-4 TGTGCCAGCAGAAGAGAGATGAACACTGAAGCTTTCTTT CASRREMNTEAFF
once - TRBJ2-1 TRBV7-2 TGTGCCAGCAGCGGCAGACTAGAGCCTGCTGAGCAGTTCTTC CASSGRLEPAEQFF